This T cell receptor beta chain was observed in a study of neurological immune-mediated disorders (dated by TCRdb to between 2019 and 2020). With regard to the full study: Peripheral blood TCR-beta repertoires from patients with HTLV-I-associated myelopathy (HAM/TSP), patients with multiple sclerosis, and healthy controls were compared in the study using UMI-based sequencing. The cohort comprised roughly 69 subjects: around 15 HAM/TSP patients, approximately 34 multiple sclerosis patients and 20 or so healthy controls. Alongside PBMC samples, the set of fewer than 110 TCR-beta libraries contained longitudinal samples, technical triplicates, and paired CD4+ and CD8+ T-cell subsets that had been sorted. What the authors observed across the whole study: The highest TCR clonal expansion was observed in HAM/TSP patients, whereas the lowest was observed in MS patients, even when compared with healthy controls. Across subjects, expanded clones never shared an identical CDR3 amino acid sequence, which suggests that the TCR-beta repertoires in every group were private.

The V and J ends are trimmed by 1 base and 11 bases, leaving 12 bases between them. As encoded in the germline V gene, CDR1 is SGHVS while CDR2 is FNYEAQ. From the cysteine up to the phenylalanine, the CDR3 has a length of 12 residues. This entry keeps only the CDR3 DNA: 36 bases, framed from base 1. cDNA synthesis used template-switch 5'RACE with a primer carrying a 10-nucleotide random unique molecular identifier tagging each TCR transcript. Every sequencing run covered 15-18 subjects and yielded more than 160 million TCR-beta sequences. Total RNA was extracted with the RNeasy kit. The KAPA Real-time Library Amplification kit was used to amplify TCR-beta VDJ regions with primers targeting the TCR constant region and the 5'RACE anchor. Sample indexes and Illumina adaptors were added in a first PCR, after which library yield was increased in a second PCR. After Ampure bead purification, the TCR product of roughly 650 bp was size-selected on a 2% E-gel SizeSelection system. Library quality was checked on a Bioanalyzer, concentration was measured with Qubit, and libraries were quantified with the Kapa Library Quantification kit before pooling. An Illumina HiSeq 2500 sequenced the libraries paired-end 2 x 150 bp. To increase sequence diversity, about 24-32% phiX was spiked into each library pool. In the paper's pipeline: The quality-filtered reads were processed with the UMI-based MiGEC pipeline, whose error correction step removed more than 90% of the raw TCR sequences. IMGT germline references were used for alignment of VDJ genes, and clonotypes were defined by a unique CDR3 amino acid sequence together with V-J genes. Clonal expansion, Shannon diversity, and CDR3 relatedness (CalcPairwiseDistances, ClusterSamples) were evaluated with VDJtools, and phylogenetic trees were built with CLCbio workbench. Clones with at least 8 unique UMIs were defined as expanded, with this threshold being based on coefficient-of-variation modelling across technical triplicates. TCRdb trimmed the raw reads at Q25, called clones with MiXCR and kept productive beta chains. CDR3 protein duplicates are merged, each entry listing the most common genes and DNA. The V and J calls were determined by TCRdb, not by the authors. The sample contains under 60,000 distinct CDR3 sequences, roughly a quarter of them found a single time. 20% to 25% of the sample comes from the top ten.

Concerning this clonotype: Its specific antigen is unknown. It has no much larger one-base neighbor in the sample; base qualities were not kept.

The healthy controls were volunteers from a blood bank in Maryland, USA. For unsorted PBMC libraries, 2 million PBMCs were used after storage in RNAlater at -80 degrees C until RNA extraction. Peripheral blood was subjected to Ficoll-Hypaque density gradient centrifugation to isolate PBMCs, which were then cryopreserved in liquid nitrogen. This TCR derives from a woman in her 70s in good health. Sequencing was done on a sample of PBMCs. The chain is assembled from TRBV7-6 and TRBJ2-7; a confident D gene designation cannot be given. The bases read TGTGCCAGCAGCTTAGGGTACGGTAGAAAGTACTTC. It translates to CASSLGYGRKYF.